Included here is one TCR beta chain sequence, with context. Antigen specificity is unknown. Generated by immunoSEQ multiplex PCR, the TCRdb table keeps only in-frame clones and is missing some. The sample shows around 84,000 clones, about 81% of them seen only once. Trimming removed 3 bases from V and 5 bases from J, with 19 bases in between. The CDR3 is made up of 17 amino acids. Germline CDR1 and CDR2: MNHEY and SMNVEV (reference sequence). This entry is derived from a study of a mutant IDH1 vaccine in newly diagnosed glioma. Study-level information: Vaccination followed radiotherapy alone by 4-6 weeks, or accompanied temozolomide cycles. Previous treatment comprised radiotherapy, temozolomide, or both, mostly both. Of treated patients, 62.5% were men and 37.5% women, averaging about 40 years. The timing of visit V12 was week 35, and that of visit V13 was week 47.

This sample's time point: week 47, end of study. Doses consisted of 300 ug of mutant IDH1 20-mer peptide each, paired with topical imiquimod. This sequence originates from a man in his forties with glioma. The chain links TRBV27 to TRBJ2-2; D is undetermined. This material consisted of PBMCs, taken from a glioma patient whose treatment included an IDH1 peptide vaccine. The CDR3, as DNA: TGTGCCAGCAGTTTTGATAGACGCAGGCTAGAAACCGGGGAGCTGTTTTTT. Its translation is CASSFDRRRLETGELFF.